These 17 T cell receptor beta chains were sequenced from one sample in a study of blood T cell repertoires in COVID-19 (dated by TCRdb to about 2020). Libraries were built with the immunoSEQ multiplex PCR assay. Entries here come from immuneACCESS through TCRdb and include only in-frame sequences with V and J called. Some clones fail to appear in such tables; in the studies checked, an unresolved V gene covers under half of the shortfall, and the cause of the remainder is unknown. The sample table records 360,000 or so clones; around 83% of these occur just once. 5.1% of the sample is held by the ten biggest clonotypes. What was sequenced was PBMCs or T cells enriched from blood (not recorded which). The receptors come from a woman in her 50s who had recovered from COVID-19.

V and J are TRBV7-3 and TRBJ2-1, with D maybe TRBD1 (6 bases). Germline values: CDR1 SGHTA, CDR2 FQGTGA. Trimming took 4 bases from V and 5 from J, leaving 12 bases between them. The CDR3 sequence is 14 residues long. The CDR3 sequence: CASSSTGDHNEQFF. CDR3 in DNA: TGTGCCAGCAGCTCGACAGGAGACCACAATGAGCAGTTCTTC.

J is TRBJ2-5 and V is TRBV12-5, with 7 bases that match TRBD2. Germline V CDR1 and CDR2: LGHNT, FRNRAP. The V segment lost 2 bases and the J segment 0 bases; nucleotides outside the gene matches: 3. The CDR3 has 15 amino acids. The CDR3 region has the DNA TGTGCTAGTGGTTTGCCCGGGGGGTACCAAGAGACCCAGTACTTC. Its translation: CASGLPGGYQETQYF.

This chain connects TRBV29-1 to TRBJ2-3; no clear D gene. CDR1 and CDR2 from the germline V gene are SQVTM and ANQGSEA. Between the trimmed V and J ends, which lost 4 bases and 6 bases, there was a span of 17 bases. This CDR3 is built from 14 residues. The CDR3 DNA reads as TGCAGCGTTGTTGGCCCTTCGCGGTCGGATACGCAGTATTTT. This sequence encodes CSVVGPSRSDTQYF.

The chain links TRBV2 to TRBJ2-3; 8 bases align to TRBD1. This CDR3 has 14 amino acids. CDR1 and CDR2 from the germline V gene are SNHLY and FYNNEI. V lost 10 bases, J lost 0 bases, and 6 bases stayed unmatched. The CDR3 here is CATDRGSSTDTQYF. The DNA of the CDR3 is TGTGCCACAGACAGGGGCTCTAGCACAGATACGCAGTATTTT.

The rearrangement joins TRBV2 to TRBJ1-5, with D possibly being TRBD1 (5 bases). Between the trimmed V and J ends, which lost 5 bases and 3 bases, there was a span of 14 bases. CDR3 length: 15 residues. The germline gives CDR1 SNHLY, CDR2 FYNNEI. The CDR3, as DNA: TGTGCCAGCAGTACCTTAGACAGTGTCAATCAGCCCCAGCATTTT. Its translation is CASSTLDSVNQPQHF.

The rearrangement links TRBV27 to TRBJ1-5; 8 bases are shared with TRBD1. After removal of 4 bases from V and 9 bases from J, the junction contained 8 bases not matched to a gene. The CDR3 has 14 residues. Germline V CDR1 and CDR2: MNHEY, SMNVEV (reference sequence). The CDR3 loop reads CASSSSDRAWPQHF. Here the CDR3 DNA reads TGTGCCAGCAGTTCATCGGACAGGGCCTGGCCCCAGCATTTT.

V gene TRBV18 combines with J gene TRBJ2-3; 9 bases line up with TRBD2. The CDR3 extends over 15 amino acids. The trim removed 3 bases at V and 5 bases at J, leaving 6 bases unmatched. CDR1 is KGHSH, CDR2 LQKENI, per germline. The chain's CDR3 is CASSPLAGRRDTQYF. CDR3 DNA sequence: TGTGCCAGCTCACCGCTAGCGGGACGTAGAGATACGCAGTATTTT.

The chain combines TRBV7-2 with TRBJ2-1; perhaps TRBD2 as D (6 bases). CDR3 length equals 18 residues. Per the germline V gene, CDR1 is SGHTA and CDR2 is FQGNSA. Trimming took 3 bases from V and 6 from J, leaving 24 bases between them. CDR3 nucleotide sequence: TGTGCCAGCAGCTTGCTCCCTCTTTCCGGGACTGGGACCAATGAGCAGTTCTTC. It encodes CASSLLPLSGTGTNEQFF. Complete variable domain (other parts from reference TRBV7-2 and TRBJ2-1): GAGVSQSPSNKVTEKGKDVELRCDPISGHTALYWYRQSLGQGLEFLIYFQGNSAPDKSGLPSDRFSAERTGGSVSTLTIQRTQQEDSAVYLCASSLLPLSGTGTNEQFFGPGTRLTVL.

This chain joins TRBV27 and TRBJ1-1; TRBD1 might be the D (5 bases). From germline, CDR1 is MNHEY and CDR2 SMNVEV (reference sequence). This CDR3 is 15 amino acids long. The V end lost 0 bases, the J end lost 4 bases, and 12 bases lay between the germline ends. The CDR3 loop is CASSLSSAGVTEAFF. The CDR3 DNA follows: TGTGCCAGCAGTTTATCTTCCGCGGGGGTCACTGAAGCTTTCTTT.

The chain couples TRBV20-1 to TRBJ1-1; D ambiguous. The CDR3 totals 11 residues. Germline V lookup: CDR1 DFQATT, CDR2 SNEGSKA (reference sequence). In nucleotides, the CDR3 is TGCAGCCTCCCTCGGAACACTGAAGCTTTCTTT. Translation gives CSLPRNTEAFF.

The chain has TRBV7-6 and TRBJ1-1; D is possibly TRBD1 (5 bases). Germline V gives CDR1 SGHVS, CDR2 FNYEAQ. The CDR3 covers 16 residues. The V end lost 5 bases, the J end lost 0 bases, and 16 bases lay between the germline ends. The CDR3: CASSIGGRAMNTEAFF. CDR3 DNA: TGTGCCAGCAGCATCGGGGGTAGGGCTATGAACACTGAAGCTTTCTTT.

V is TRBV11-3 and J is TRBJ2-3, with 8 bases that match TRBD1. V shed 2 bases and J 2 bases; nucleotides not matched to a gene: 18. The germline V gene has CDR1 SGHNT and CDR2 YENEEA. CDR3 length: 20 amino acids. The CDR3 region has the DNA TGTGCCAGCAGCTTACCCCTCGCGCAGGGGGCACGTCGGATCACAGATACGCAGTATTTT. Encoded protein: CASSLPLAQGARRITDTQYF.

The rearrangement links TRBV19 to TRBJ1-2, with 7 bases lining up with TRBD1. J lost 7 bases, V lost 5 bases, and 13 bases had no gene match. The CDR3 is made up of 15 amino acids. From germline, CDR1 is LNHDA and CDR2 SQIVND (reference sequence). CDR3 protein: CASSSHRRQGGGYTF. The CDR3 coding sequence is TGTGCCAGTAGTTCTCACCGACGACAGGGCGGTGGCTACACCTTC. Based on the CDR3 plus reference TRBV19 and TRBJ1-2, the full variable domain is DGGITQSPKYLFRKEGQNVTLSCEQNLNHDAMYWYRQDPGQGLRLIYYSQIVNDFQKGDIAEGYSVSREKKESFPLTVTSAQKNPTAFYLCASSSHRRQGGGYTFGSGTRLTVV.

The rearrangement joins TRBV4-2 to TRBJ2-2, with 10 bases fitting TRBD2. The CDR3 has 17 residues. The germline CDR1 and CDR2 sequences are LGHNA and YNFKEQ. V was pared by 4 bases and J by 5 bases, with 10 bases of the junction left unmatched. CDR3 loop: CASSRSLAGGRTGELFF. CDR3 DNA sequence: TGTGCCAGCAGCCGTAGCTTAGCGGGGGGCCGGACCGGGGAGCTGTTTTTT.

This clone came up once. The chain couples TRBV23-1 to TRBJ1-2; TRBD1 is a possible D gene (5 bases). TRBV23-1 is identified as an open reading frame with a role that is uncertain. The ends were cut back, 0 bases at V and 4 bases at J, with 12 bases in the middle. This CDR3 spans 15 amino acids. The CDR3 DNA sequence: TGCGCCAGCAGTCAATCTGGGGGGAGGTTCTATGGCTACACCTTC. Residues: CASSQSGGRFYGYTF.

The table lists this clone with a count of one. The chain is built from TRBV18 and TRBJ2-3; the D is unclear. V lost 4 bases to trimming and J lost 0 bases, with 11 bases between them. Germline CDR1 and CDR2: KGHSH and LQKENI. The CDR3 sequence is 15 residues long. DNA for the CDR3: TGTGCCAGCTCACTAGAGATTCTGAGCACAGATACGCAGTATTTT. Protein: CASSLEILSTDTQYF.

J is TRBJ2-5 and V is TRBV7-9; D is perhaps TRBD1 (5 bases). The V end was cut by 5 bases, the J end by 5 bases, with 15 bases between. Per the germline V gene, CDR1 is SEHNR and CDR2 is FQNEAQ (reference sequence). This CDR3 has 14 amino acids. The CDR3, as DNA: TGTGCCAGCAGCCCTCGACAGCTACTGGAGACCCAGTACTTC. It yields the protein CASSPRQLLETQYF.